This TCR beta chain was sequenced for a study of T cells in Graves' hyperthyroidism and ophthalmopathy. Uncontrolled infection, other autoimmune disease, pregnancy or lactation barred patients from enrollment. CDR1 SQVTM and CDR2 ANQGSEA come from the germline V gene. Trimming cost V 6 bases and J 8 bases; bases outside gene matches: 5. The CDR3 is made up of 11 amino acids. This clonotype has a handful of counts. The TCR beta CDR3 regions underwent amplification using RNA transcripts as the source. First-round RT-PCR with HTBI primers amplified the TCR CDR3 region. TCRdb reprocessed the multiplex PCR reads with MiXCR, giving one entry per CDR3 protein. The repertoire consists of hundreds of thousands of distinct CDR3 sequences, with 20% occurring once and the leading ten covering over 45%.

This receptor was obtained from a man in his forties or fifties with Graves' ophthalmopathy. The chain has TRBV29-1 and TRBJ1-2; 8 nucleotides match TRBD1. What was sequenced was blood. The CDR3 loop reads CSVTGGSGYTF. DNA of the CDR3: TGCAGCGTCACAGGGGGAAGCGGCTACACCTTC.